This is a list of T cell receptor beta chains from one sample in a study of somatic mutations in cytotoxic T cells in rheumatoid arthritis. Assay used: immunoSEQ multiplex PCR; TCRdb lists only in-frame clones, some missing. In the table there are approximately 14,000 clones, 78% of which are singletons. What was sequenced was CD8+ T cells sorted from blood. The receptors here all came from an adult with rheumatoid arthritis. Both conserved end residues are part of each CDR3. D genes are given only for firm matches. Rows may omit the clone size; those that give it use once, few, many or a size class.

cdr3_length,v_call,d_call,j_call,clone_size,cdr3_nt,cdr3_aa
13,TRBV7-6,-,TRBJ2-7,-,TGTGCCAGCAGCCAGACACCGGACCACGAGCAGTACTTC,CASSQTPDHEQYF
15,TRBV7-8,TRBD1,TRBJ1-5,-,TGTGCCAGCAGCTTCACAGGGGGCGAATATCAGCCCCAGCATTTT,CASSFTGGEYQPQHF
12,TRBV9,-,TRBJ2-2,few,TGTGCCAGCAGCGTAGGTGACGGGGAGCTGTTTTTT,CASSVGDGELFF
12,TRBV13,-,TRBJ2-2,-,TGTGCCAGCAGCCCCCCTACCGGGGAGCTGTTTTTT,CASSPPTGELFF
15,TRBV11-2,-,TRBJ1-1,few,TGTGCCAGCAGCCCACTACGGTATCTGAACACTGAAGCTTTCTTT,CASSPLRYLNTEAFF
14,TRBV27,-,TRBJ1-1,once,TGTGCCAGCAGTTTAACTGGGTGGAACACTGAAGCTTTCTTT,CASSLTGWNTEAFF
15,TRBV28,-,TRBJ2-7,-,TGTGCCAGCAGCCCCGCGGACAGTTTCTCCTACGAGCAGTACTTC,CASSPADSFSYEQYF
12,TRBV7-9,-,TRBJ2-5,-,TGTGCCAGCAGCTTGCTAGAAGAGACCCAGTACTTC,CASSLLEETQYF
15,TRBV9,-,TRBJ2-3,-,TGTGCCAGCAGCTGGGTGGGCGTGAGCACAGATACGCAGTATTTT,CASSWVGVSTDTQYF
15,TRBV9,TRBD2,TRBJ2-7,-,TGTGCCAGCAGCGTAGCGGACGGGGGGGCCCGAGAGCAGTACTTC,CASSVADGGAREQYF
16,TRBV5-1,-,TRBJ1-1,-,TGCGCCAGCACCCTTGGGGGGCTTACTATGAACACTGAAGCTTTCTTT,CASTLGGLTMNTEAFF
16,TRBV7-2,-,TRBJ2-1,-,TGTGCCAGCAGCTTAGTGGCTAGCTCAACCTACAATGAGCAGTTCTTC,CASSLVASSTYNEQFF
13,TRBV11-3,-,TRBJ1-1,-,TGTGCCAGCAGCTTGGGACTCAACACTGAAGCTTTCTTT,CASSLGLNTEAFF
12,TRBV18,-,TRBJ2-1,-,TGTGCCAGCTCGCCACAGGGTTATGAGCAGTTCTTC,CASSPQGYEQFF
13,TRBV6-5,-,TRBJ1-2,-,TGTGCCAGCAGCCTCGGGACGGGGAAGGGCTACACCTTC,CASSLGTGKGYTF
15,TRBV6-5,-,TRBJ2-4,-,TGTGCCAGCAGTTACTCGATGGGGGGCTCGGACATTCAGTACTTC,CASSYSMGGSDIQYF
14,TRBV27,TRBD1,TRBJ2-1,once,TGTGCCAGCAGTCCCGGGACAGGGGGGTACGAGCAGTTCTTC,CASSPGTGGYEQFF
15,TRBV28,-,TRBJ2-3,-,-,CASSTSGRLTDTQYF
12,TRBV6-5,-,TRBJ2-5,-,TGTGCCAGCAGTCCCACGATCGAGACCCAGTACTTC,CASSPTIETQYF
17,TRBV10-2,-,TRBJ1-2,-,TGCGCCAGCAGTGAGAAGGGGTATACTATTACGTCCTATGGCTACACCTTC,CASSEKGYTITSYGYTF
13,TRBV30,-,TRBJ2-7,-,TGTGCCTGGAGTTTTAATGGCCTTCGCGAGCAGTACTTC,CAWSFNGLREQYF
12,TRBV27,-,TRBJ1-4,-,TGTGCCAGCAGCAGCCCCGGGGGGATGGTGTTTTTT,CASSSPGGMVFF
13,TRBV25-1,-,TRBJ1-2,-,TGTGCCAGCAGTTCTGATAGCTCCTATGGCTACACCTTC,CASSSDSSYGYTF
15,TRBV5-4,-,TRBJ2-3,-,TGTGCCAGCAGCCCGGTAGGGGTTTTCACAGATACGCAGTATTTT,CASSPVGVFTDTQYF
18,TRBV18,-,TRBJ1-5,-,TGTGCCAGCTCACCACCATTCCGCGAGGGGACGAGCAATCAGCCCCAGCATTTT,CASSPPFREGTSNQPQHF
16,TRBV7-8,-,TRBJ2-1,-,TGTGCCAGCAGCTCGTTAGCGGTAGCTATATACAATGAGCAGTTCTTC,CASSSLAVAIYNEQFF
17,TRBV7-9,TRBD1,TRBJ2-5,few,TGTGCCAGCAGCCCCCGGGACAGGGGTCTATACCAAGAGACCCAGTACTTC,CASSPRDRGLYQETQYF
14,TRBV19,-,TRBJ1-1,-,TGTGCCAGTACCCTACAGGACTTGAACACTGAAGCTTTCTTT,CASTLQDLNTEAFF
19,TRBV9,-,TRBJ1-3,-,TGTGCCAGCAGCTCTAGCCTTCAGGGGAGGAGAACCTCTGGAAACACCATATATTTT,CASSSSLQGRRTSGNTIYF
14,TRBV19,-,TRBJ1-1,few,TGTGCCAGTAGTATCACAGGAACGAACACTGAAGCTTTCTTT,CASSITGTNTEAFF
16,TRBV6-4,-,TRBJ2-3,-,TGTGCCAGCAGTCCCTTCAGGGGACTAACACCAGATACGCAGTATTTT,CASSPFRGLTPDTQYF
15,TRBV4-2,-,TRBJ1-4,few,TGTGCCAGCAGCCAATATCAGGGTAGGAATGAAAAACTGTTTTTT,CASSQYQGRNEKLFF
12,TRBV7-2,-,TRBJ2-7,-,TGTGCCAGCAGCTTAGTAACCTACGAGCAGTACTTC,CASSLVTYEQYF
18,TRBV28,-,TRBJ2-3,-,TGTGCCAGCAGTTTATGGGGATTTGGGACGGGGGACACAGATACGCAGTATTTT,CASSLWGFGTGDTDTQYF
16,TRBV4-1,TRBD1,TRBJ1-6,-,TGCGCCAGCAGCGCCCATACCGGGACAGCTAATTCACCCCTCCACTTT,CASSAHTGTANSPLHF
14,TRBV6-1,-,TRBJ1-1,few,TGTGCCAGCAGTCTGGGGGGGGACGCCGATGAAGCTTTCTTT,CASSLGGDADEAFF
13,TRBV2,-,TRBJ1-5,-,TGTGCCAGCAGTGTACGGACGAATCAGCCCCAGCATTTT,CASSVRTNQPQHF
16,TRBV19,TRBD2,TRBJ2-1,-,TGTGCCAGTAGTATTTCTAGCGGGAGTCTCCACAATGAGCAGTTCTTC,CASSISSGSLHNEQFF
12,TRBV7-9,TRBD1,TRBJ1-1,-,TGTGCCAGCAGCTACCAGGGGGAAGGGGCTTTCTTT,CASSYQGEGAFF
15,TRBV5-4,TRBD1,TRBJ2-5,-,TGTGCCAGCAGCTTGGATCCGGGACAGCAAGAGACCCAGTACTTC,CASSLDPGQQETQYF